The clone carrying this T cell receptor (beta chain) was seen a single time. The target antigen is unknown. The CDR3 covers 16 residues. V trimming: 4 bases; J trimming: 4 bases; junction bases outside the gene matches: 9. Germline V gene lookup returns CDR1 SNHLY and CDR2 FYNNEI. This sample was included in a study of CD4+ T cells in melanoma. Generated by immunoSEQ multiplex PCR, the TCRdb table keeps only in-frame clones and is missing some. The sample consists of about 13,000 clones, approximately 80% of them appearing once. Study-level findings and limits: A reported correlation linked neoantigen-specific CD4+ T cells to CD8+, macrophage and B cell function. In melanoma, neoantigen-specific CD4+ T cells reportedly differed in differentiation state.

The sample comprised cells from a culture (not recorded whether cultured in vitro). V is TRBV2 and J is TRBJ2-7; 11 positions agree with TRBD2. This clonotype was sampled from a human donor with melanoma. CDR3 DNA sequence: TGTGCCAGCAGTGGAGTCGGGACTAGCGGAAATTACGAGCAGTACTTC. It codes for CASSGVGTSGNYEQYF.